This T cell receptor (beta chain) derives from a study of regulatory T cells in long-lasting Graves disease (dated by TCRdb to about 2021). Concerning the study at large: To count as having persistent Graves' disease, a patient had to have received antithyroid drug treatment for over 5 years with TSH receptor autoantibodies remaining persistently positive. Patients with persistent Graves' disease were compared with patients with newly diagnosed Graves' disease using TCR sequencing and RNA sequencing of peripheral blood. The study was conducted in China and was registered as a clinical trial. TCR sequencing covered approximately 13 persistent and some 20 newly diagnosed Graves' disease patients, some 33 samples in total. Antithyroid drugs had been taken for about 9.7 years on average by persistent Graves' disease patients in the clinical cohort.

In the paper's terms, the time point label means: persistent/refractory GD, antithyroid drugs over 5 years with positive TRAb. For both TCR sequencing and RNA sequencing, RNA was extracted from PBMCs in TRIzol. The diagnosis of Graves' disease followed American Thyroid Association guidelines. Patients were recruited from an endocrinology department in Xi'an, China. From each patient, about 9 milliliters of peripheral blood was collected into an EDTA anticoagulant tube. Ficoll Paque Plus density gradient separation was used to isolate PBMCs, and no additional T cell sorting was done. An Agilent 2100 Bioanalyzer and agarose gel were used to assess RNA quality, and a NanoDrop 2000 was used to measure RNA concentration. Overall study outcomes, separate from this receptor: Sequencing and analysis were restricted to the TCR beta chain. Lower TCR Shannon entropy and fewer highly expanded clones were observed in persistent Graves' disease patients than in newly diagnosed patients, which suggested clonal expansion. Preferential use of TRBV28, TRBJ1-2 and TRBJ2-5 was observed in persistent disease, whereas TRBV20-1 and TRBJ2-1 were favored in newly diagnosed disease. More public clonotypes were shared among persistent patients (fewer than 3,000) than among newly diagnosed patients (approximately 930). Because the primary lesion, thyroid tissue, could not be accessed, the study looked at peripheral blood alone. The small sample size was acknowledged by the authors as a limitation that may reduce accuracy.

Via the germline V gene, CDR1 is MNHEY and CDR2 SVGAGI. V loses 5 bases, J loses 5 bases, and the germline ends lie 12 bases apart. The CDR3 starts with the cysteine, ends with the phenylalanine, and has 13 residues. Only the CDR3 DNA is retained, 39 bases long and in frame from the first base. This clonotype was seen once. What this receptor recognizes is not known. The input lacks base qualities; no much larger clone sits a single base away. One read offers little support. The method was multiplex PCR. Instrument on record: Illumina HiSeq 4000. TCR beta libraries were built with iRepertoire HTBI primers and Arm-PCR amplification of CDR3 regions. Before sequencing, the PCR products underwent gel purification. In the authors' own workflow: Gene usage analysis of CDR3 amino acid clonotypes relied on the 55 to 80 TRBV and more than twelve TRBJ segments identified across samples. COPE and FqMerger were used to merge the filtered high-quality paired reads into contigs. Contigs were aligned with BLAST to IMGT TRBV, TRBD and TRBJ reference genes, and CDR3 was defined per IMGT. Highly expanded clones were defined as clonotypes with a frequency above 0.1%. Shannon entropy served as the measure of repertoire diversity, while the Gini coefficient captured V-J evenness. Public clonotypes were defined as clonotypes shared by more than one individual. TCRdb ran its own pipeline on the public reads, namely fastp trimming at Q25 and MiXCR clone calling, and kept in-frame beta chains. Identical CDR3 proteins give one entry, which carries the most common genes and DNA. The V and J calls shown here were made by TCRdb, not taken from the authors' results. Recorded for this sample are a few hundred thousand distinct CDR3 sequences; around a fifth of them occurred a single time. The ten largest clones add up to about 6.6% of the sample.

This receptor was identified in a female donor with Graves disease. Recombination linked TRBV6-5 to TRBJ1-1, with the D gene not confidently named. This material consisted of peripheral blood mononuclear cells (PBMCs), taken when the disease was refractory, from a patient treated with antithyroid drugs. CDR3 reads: CASSEFGVTEAFF. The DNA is TGTGCCAGCAGTGAATTCGGTGTAACTGAAGCTTTCTTT.